The TCR beta chain described here comes from a study of control samples from healthy donors and cancer patients. The CDR3 is 13 amino acids. After removal of 4 bases from V and 2 bases from J, the junction contained 1 base not matched to a gene. Germline V CDR1 and CDR2: SGHAT, FQNNGV. Method: immunoSEQ multiplex PCR; TCRdb's copy keeps in-frame clones and lacks some. The sample holds about 94,000 clones, 90% seen once. Sequenced: blood. This clonotype was sampled from a woman under 30 in good health. The V gene is TRBV11-2, the J gene TRBJ1-2, with 7 nucleotides matching TRBD1. CDR3 sequence reads: CASSSGQNYGYTF. The CDR3 coding sequence is TGTGCCAGCAGCTCGGGACAGAACTATGGCTACACCTTC. The entire variable domain, with the rest obtained from reference TRBV11-2 and TRBJ1-2, is as follows: EAGVAQSPRYKIIEKRQSVAFWCNPISGHATLYWYQQILGQGPKLLIQFQNNGVVDDSQLPKDRFSAERLKGVDSTLKIQPAKLEDSAVYLCASSSGQNYGYTFGSGTRLTVV.